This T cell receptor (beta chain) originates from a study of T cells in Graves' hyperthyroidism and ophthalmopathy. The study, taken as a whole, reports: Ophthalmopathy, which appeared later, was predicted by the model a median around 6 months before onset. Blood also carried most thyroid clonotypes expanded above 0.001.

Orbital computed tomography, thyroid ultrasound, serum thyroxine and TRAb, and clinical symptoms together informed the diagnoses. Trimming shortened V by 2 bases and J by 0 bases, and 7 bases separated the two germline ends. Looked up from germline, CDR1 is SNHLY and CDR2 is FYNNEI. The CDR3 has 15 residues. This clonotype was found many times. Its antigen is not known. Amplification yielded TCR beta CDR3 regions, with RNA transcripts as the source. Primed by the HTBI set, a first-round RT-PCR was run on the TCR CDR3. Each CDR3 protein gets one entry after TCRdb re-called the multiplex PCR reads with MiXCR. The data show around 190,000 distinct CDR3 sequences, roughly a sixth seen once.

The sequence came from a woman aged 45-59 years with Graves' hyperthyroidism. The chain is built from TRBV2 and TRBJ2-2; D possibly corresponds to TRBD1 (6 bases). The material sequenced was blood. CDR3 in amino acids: CASSEQGTNTGELFF. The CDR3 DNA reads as TGTGCCAGCAGTGAACAGGGGACGAACACCGGGGAGCTGTTTTTT.